Presented here are 14 T cell receptor beta chains from one specimen sequenced in a study of metastatic and nonmetastatic thyroid tumors (dated by TCRdb to about 2020). The receptor library was made with PCR. The run used an Illumina HiSeq 4000. The public reads were reprocessed in TCRdb via fastp at Q25 and MiXCR, keeping in-frame beta chains. Here the sample has 15,000 to 20,000 clones; 34% occur a single time. Clones ranked in the top ten supply approximately 17% of the sample. No treatment had been received by any patient before thyroid surgery. Input material: tumor tissue. The receptors were sampled from a female donor with papillary thyroid cancer or a benign thyroid nodule (not recorded which). Some clones in this sample may be carry-over from other donors' samples.

The chain carries TRBV6-1 and TRBJ1-1; no reliable D call. This CDR3 comprises 13 residues. The V gene's germline CDR1 is MNHNS and CDR2 SASEGT. The V gene lost 7 bases and the J gene lost 5 bases, with 14 bases spanning the gap. In nucleotides, the CDR3 is TGTGCCAGCACCGAGACACCGAGAACTGAAGCTTTCTTT. The encoded protein is CASTETPRTEAFF.

The genes are TRBV6-1 and TRBJ1-2, with 7 bases aligning to TRBD1. Germline V CDR1 and CDR2: MNHNS, SASEGT. The CDR3 length is 14 residues. After removal of 6 bases from V and 6 bases from J, the junction contained 10 bases not matched to a gene. The CDR3 sequence: CASRTGPTGDGYTF. In DNA form, the CDR3 reads TGTGCCAGCAGGACAGGGCCCACTGGGGATGGCTACACCTTC.

The chain uses TRBV20-1 and TRBJ2-3; D not certain. Germline V gives CDR1 DFQATT, CDR2 SNEGSKA (reference sequence). V lost 2 bases, J lost 3 bases, and 3 bases lay in between. The CDR3 sequence is 11 residues long. CDR3 sequence: CSARPTDTQYF. DNA for the CDR3: TGCAGTGCTAGACCTACAGATACGCAGTATTTT.

The chain links TRBV5-1 to TRBJ2-7, with 9 bases that match TRBD2. The ends lost 0 bases at V and 3 bases at J; junction bases unmatched: 4. This CDR3 has 15 amino acids. CDR1 is SGHRS and CDR2 is YFSETQ in the germline V gene. This CDR3 reads CASSLVASGNYEQYF. The CDR3 DNA is TGCGCCAGCAGCTTGGTGGCTAGCGGGAACTACGAGCAGTACTTC.

CDR3 nucleotides: TGTGCCAGCAGCTTAGGGTCACCCGGCGGCGGCCTTTCACCCCTCCACTTT. It encodes CASSLGSPGGGLSPLHF. The chain has TRBV7-3 and TRBJ1-6; D gene uncertain. CDR1 SGHTA and CDR2 FQGTGA come from the germline V gene. V gave up 2 bases and J gave up 9 bases, with 20 bases separating them. This CDR3 contains 17 residues.

As to this clone: One end of the junction varies from germline; a read error may be responsible. Other DNA variants within this sample encode the same CDR3. This chain links TRBV28 with TRBJ2-7, with a tentative D call TRBD1 (5 bases). This CDR3 region has 15 residues. Per germline, CDR1 MDHEN and CDR2 SYDVKM. The CDR3 loop reads CASRPADSHSYEQYF. The CDR3 coding sequence is TGTGCAAGCAGACCCGCCGACAGCCACTCCTACGAGCAGTACTTC.

V and J are TRBV6-5 and TRBJ2-7, with D possibly TRBD1 on 5 matching bases. The V end was cut by 2 bases, the J end by 6 bases, with 17 bases between. The CDR3 loop spans 15 amino acids. CDR1 and CDR2 from the germline V gene are MNHEY and SVGAGI. The CDR3, as DNA: TGTGCCAGCAGTTACGGCTCAATTAGGACAAGCGAGCAGTACTTC. The encoded protein is CASSYGSIRTSEQYF.

This clone occurred many times. The chain combines TRBV6-4 with TRBJ2-2; D not resolved. CDR3 length: 14 amino acids. The V end lost 6 bases, the J end lost 0 bases, and 8 bases lay between the germline ends. Germline V gene lookup returns CDR1 MRHNA and CDR2 SNTAGT. This chain's CDR3 is CASRGSPNTGELFF. The DNA of the CDR3 is TGTGCCAGCAGAGGTTCCCCGAACACCGGGGAGCTGTTTTTT.

V usage is TRBV28 and J usage is TRBJ1-5, with D possibly matching TRBD1 (5 bases). The CDR3 is 16 residues long. Germline V gene lookup returns CDR1 MDHEN and CDR2 SYDVKM. V dropped 8 bases and J dropped 4 bases, with 21 bases sitting between them. In DNA, the CDR3 is TGTGCCAGCCACGTGGGGCTCTGGGGGGAAAATCAGCCCCAGCATTTT. Protein: CASHVGLWGENQPQHF. Supplemented by reference TRBV28 and TRBJ1-5, the full variable domain reads DVKVTQSSRYLVKRTGEKVFLECVQDMDHENMFWYRQDPGLGLRLIYFSYDVKMKEKGDIPEGYSVSREKKERFSLILESASTNQTSMYLCASHVGLWGENQPQHFGDGTRLSIL.

By proportion, this clone is medium-sized. The rearrangement uses TRBV9 and TRBJ1-1, with a tentative D call TRBD1 (5 bases). CDR1 is SGDLS, CDR2 YYNGEE, per germline. The CDR3 totals 15 residues. Trimming shortened V by 0 bases and J by 0 bases, and 9 bases separated the two germline ends. The CDR3 is CASSVGGAVNTEAFF. CDR3 DNA sequence: TGTGCCAGCAGCGTAGGTGGGGCGGTGAACACTGAAGCTTTCTTT.

This clone was picked up a small number of times. V gene TRBV27 combines with J gene TRBJ2-6, with D unclear. Looked up from germline, CDR1 is MNHEY and CDR2 is SMNVEV (reference sequence). The CDR3 sequence is 13 residues long. Between the trimmed V and J ends, which lost 5 bases and 0 bases, there was a span of 2 bases. This chain's CDR3 is CASSNSGANVLTF. The DNA for the CDR3 is TGTGCCAGCAGTAACTCTGGGGCCAACGTCCTGACTTTC. Variable domain in full (rest from reference TRBV27 and TRBJ2-6): EAQVTQNPRYLITVTGKKLTVTCSQNMNHEYMSWYRQDPGLGLRQIYYSMNVEVTDKGDVPEGYKVSRKEKRNFPLILESPSPNQTSLYFCASSNSGANVLTFGAGSRLTVL.

V and J are TRBV6-1 and TRBJ1-5; 7 bases line up with TRBD1. V lost 8 bases, J lost 4 bases, and 8 bases stayed unmatched. Per germline, CDR1 MNHNS and CDR2 SASEGT. This CDR3 region has 14 residues. The CDR3 region has the DNA TGTGCCAGCGGGAAGGGGGCATGGAATCAGCCCCAGCATTTT. This sequence encodes CASGKGAWNQPQHF.

This clone was picked up a small number of times. J is TRBJ2-3 and V is TRBV5-4; possibly TRBD1 for D (5 bases). The CDR3 is 16 residues long. The V and J ends lost 1 base and 1 base respectively, with 13 bases between them. Per germline, CDR1 SGHNT and CDR2 YYREEE (reference sequence). CDR3 region: CASSLFKGPGTDTQYF. In DNA form, the CDR3 reads TGTGCCAGCAGCTTGTTTAAGGGGCCAGGCACAGATACGCAGTATTTT.

This chain joins TRBV20-1 and TRBJ2-3; 8 bases line up with TRBD2. V lost 7 bases to trimming and J lost 6 bases; unmatched junction nucleotides: 12. Germline V gives CDR1 DFQATT, CDR2 SNEGSKA (reference sequence). CDR3 length: 14 amino acids. In DNA, the CDR3 is TGCAGTGGGGTACGGGAGGGCCGGAGGGATACGCAGTATTTT. Protein sequence: CSGVREGRRDTQYF.